This TCR beta chain was sequenced for a study of T cells expressing NK-cell markers. Study results and limitations: Dominant NKG2C+ clonotypes in a handful of donors made up roughly 1.0-8% of CD8+ T cells.

With respect to this clonotype: Its antigen remains unidentified.

From the 5' RACE reads, TCRdb lists one entry per CDR3 protein and no DNA. Its clone listing holds about 410,000 distinct CDR3 sequences. Per germline, CDR1 KGHSH and CDR2 LQKENI. The CDR3 totals 13 residues. Sequencing was done on a sample of blood T cells: a sorted CD56 or NKG2C T cell subset, CD4+ or CD8+ T cells, or bulk PBMC T cells (not recorded which). This clonotype was sampled from a woman aged 50 to 60 in good health. The chain links TRBV18 to TRBJ2-1; TCRdb's D gene call, TRBD1, goes unchecked for lack of DNA. CDR3 residues: CASSRTENNEQFF.